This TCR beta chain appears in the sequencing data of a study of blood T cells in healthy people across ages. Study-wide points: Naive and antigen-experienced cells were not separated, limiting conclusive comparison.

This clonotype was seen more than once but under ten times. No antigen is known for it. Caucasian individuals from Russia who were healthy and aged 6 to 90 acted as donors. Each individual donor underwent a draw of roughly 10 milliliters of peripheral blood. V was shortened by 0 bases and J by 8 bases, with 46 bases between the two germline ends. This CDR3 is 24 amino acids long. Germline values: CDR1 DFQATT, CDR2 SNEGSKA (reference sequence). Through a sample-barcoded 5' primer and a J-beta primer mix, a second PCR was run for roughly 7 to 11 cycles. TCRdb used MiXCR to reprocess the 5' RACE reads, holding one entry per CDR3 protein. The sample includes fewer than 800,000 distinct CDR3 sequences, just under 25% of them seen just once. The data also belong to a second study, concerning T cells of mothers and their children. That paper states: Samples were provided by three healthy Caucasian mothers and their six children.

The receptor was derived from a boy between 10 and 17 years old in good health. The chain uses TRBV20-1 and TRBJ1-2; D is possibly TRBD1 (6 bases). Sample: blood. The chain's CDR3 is CSARDLFMGPYGPYTGKSAEGYTF. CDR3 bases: TGCAGTGCTAGAGATCTTTTTATGGGCCCATATGGGCCCTATACAGGGAAGTCGGCGGAAGGCTACACCTTC.